The rows below give T cell receptor beta chains drawn from one sample of a study of blood T cell repertoires in COVID-19. Sequencing used immunoSEQ multiplex PCR; TCRdb keeps in-frame clones, though not all of them. The data contain 250,000 to 300,000 clones, about 70% of them singletons. Material: peripheral blood. The receptors shown here come from a woman of 80 years or more with acute or convalescent COVID-19. Both conserved end residues are trimmed from each CDR3. Each record gives: V gene, J gene, CDR3 protein.

v_gene: TRBV7-6
j_gene: TRBJ2-2
CDR3aa: ASSPRGSGPGELF

v_gene: TRBV6-2/TRBV6-3
j_gene: TRBJ1-3
CDR3aa: ASSYPGSGNTIY

v_gene: TRBV10-3
j_gene: TRBJ2-1
CDR3aa: AISKPPGTSGSGEQF

v_gene: TRBV5-1
j_gene: TRBJ1-5
CDR3aa: ASRTESNQPQH

v_gene: TRBV5-4
j_gene: TRBJ1-2
CDR3aa: ASSLGQGNYGYT

v_gene: TRBV6-5
j_gene: TRBJ1-4
CDR3aa: ASSTRTGVNEKLF

v_gene: TRBV2
j_gene: TRBJ2-4
CDR3aa: ASSEQGLENIQY

v_gene: TRBV5-1
j_gene: TRBJ2-5
CDR3aa: ASSWGQGQETQY

v_gene: TRBV10-1
j_gene: TRBJ2-7
CDR3aa: ATPGPVGEGSSYEQY

v_gene: TRBV5-1
j_gene: TRBJ2-5
CDR3aa: ASSLGTSEFETQY

v_gene: TRBV27
j_gene: TRBJ2-6
CDR3aa: ASQKNTGASFSGANVLT

v_gene: TRBV6-5
j_gene: TRBJ1-2
CDR3aa: ASCAMPLYYGYT

v_gene: TRBV15
j_gene: TRBJ2-7
CDR3aa: ATSRDARGLRAYEQY

v_gene: TRBV3-1/TRBV3-2
j_gene: TRBJ2-7
CDR3aa: ASRQQGTHEQY

v_gene: TRBV5-1
j_gene: TRBJ2-7
CDR3aa: ASSLRGYEQY

v_gene: TRBV4-2
j_gene: TRBJ1-5
CDR3aa: ASSQDRSGGGNQPQH

v_gene: TRBV7-8
j_gene: TRBJ1-1
CDR3aa: ASTHPGGTEAF

v_gene: TRBV2
j_gene: TRBJ1-6
CDR3aa: ASSEALGGGNSPLH

v_gene: TRBV15
j_gene: TRBJ1-5
CDR3aa: ATAPQHNQPQH

v_gene: TRBV5-4
j_gene: TRBJ1-6
CDR3aa: ASSSSTGRDSPLH

v_gene: TRBV6-5
j_gene: TRBJ1-2
CDR3aa: ASSYSAPYGYT

v_gene: TRBV27
j_gene: TRBJ2-1
CDR3aa: ASSLRLAGGYNEQF

v_gene: TRBV12-5
j_gene: TRBJ2-3
CDR3aa: ASGRFSTDTQY

v_gene: TRBV11-3
j_gene: TRBJ1-3
CDR3aa: ASSFPDCRCFGNTIY

v_gene: TRBV2
j_gene: TRBJ1-2
CDR3aa: ASSGDRGDYT